A selection of T cell receptor beta chains follows, all from one sample in a study of PD-L1 blockade in urothelial cancer. Method: immunoSEQ multiplex PCR; TCRdb's copy keeps in-frame clones and lacks some. In the table there are more than 55,000 clones, roughly 79% of which are singletons. Sample: PBMCs, taken around atezolizumab (anti-PD-L1) treatment. These receptors were collected from a man in his 70s with urothelial cancer. Both conserved end residues are part of each CDR3. The D gene is left open where the match is weak. Only part of the rows carry a size: once, few, many, or a class if the clone is expanded.

size: -
J: TRBJ2-1
D: -
V: TRBV5-1
CDR3: CASSKGDPYNEQFF
DNA: TGCGCCAGCAGCAAGGGGGACCCGTACAATGAGCAGTTCTTC

size: -
J: TRBJ1-4
D: TRBD1
V: TRBV11-3
CDR3: CASSLQTGPNEKLFF
DNA: TGTGCCAGCAGCTTACAGACAGGGCCTAATGAAAAACTGTTTTTT

size: -
J: TRBJ2-1
D: -
V: TRBV30
CDR3: CAWSFGGSYNEQFF
DNA: TGTGCCTGGAGTTTTGGAGGCTCCTACAATGAGCAGTTCTTC

size: medium-sized
J: TRBJ1-1
D: TRBD1
V: TRBV2
CDR3: CASSESVSRGHTEAFF
DNA: TGTGCCAGCAGTGAATCAGTTAGCAGGGGGCATACTGAAGCTTTCTTT

size: -
J: TRBJ2-3
D: TRBD2
V: TRBV18
CDR3: CASSPWTGGDTDTQYF
DNA: TGTGCCAGCTCACCATGGACCGGGGGGGACACAGATACGCAGTATTTT

size: -
J: TRBJ2-5
D: TRBD1
V: TRBV5-1
CDR3: CASSYRDRGTEETQYF
DNA: TGCGCCAGCAGCTACCGGGACAGGGGAACGGAAGAGACCCAGTACTTC

size: -
J: TRBJ2-7
D: -
V: TRBV6-6
CDR3: CASSTAHGFGQYF
DNA: TGTGCCAGCAGTACGGCCCACGGGTTTGGGCAGTACTTC

size: -
J: TRBJ1-2
D: -
V: TRBV4-2
CDR3: CASSQVKVENYGYTF
DNA: TGTGCCAGCAGCCAAGTGAAAGTGGAGAACTATGGCTACACCTTC

size: -
J: TRBJ2-7
D: -
V: TRBV6-6
CDR3: CASSAYTGQRGDEYF
DNA: TGTGCCAGCAGCGCATATACGGGACAAAGAGGCGACGAGTACTTC

size: -
J: TRBJ1-2
D: TRBD1
V: TRBV10-2
CDR3: CASSDNYRGFGYTF
DNA: TGCGCCAGCAGTGATAATTACAGGGGGTTTGGCTACACCTTC

size: -
J: TRBJ1-5
D: -
V: TRBV12-5
CDR3: CASAPRERSNQPQHF
DNA: TGTGCTAGTGCCCCCCGGGAACGGAGCAATCAGCCCCAGCATTTT

size: once
J: TRBJ2-5
D: TRBD2
V: TRBV5-6
CDR3: CASSRLAGGHVETQYF
DNA: TGTGCCAGCAGCAGACTAGCGGGGGGGCACGTGGAGACCCAGTACTTC

size: -
J: TRBJ2-7
D: -
V: TRBV5-5
CDR3: CASSALYGGYEQYF
DNA: TGTGCCAGCAGCGCCCTTTACGGAGGCTACGAGCAGTACTTC

size: -
J: TRBJ1-2
D: TRBD1
V: TRBV5-1
CDR3: CASRPDRGGYGYTF
DNA: TGCGCCAGCAGACCGGACAGGGGGGGCTATGGCTACACCTTC

size: -
J: TRBJ1-5
D: TRBD1
V: TRBV18
CDR3: CASSPDRNQPQHF
DNA: TGTGCCAGCTCACCGGACAGGAATCAGCCCCAGCATTTT

size: -
J: TRBJ1-1
D: -
V: TRBV12-5
CDR3: CASGLPTGRSTEAFF
DNA: TGTGCTAGTGGTTTGCCGACGGGGAGGAGCACTGAAGCTTTCTTT

size: -
J: TRBJ2-7
D: TRBD2
V: TRBV30
CDR3: CAWSVRGGGEQYF
DNA: TGTGCCTGGAGTGTACGGGGCGGGGGCGAGCAGTACTTC

size: -
J: TRBJ2-1
D: -
V: TRBV4-3
CDR3: CASSQDFRAEQFF
DNA: TGCGCCAGCAGCCAAGATTTCAGGGCTGAGCAGTTCTTC

size: -
J: TRBJ1-4
D: -
V: TRBV4-2
CDR3: CASSPTGPGEKLFF
DNA: TGTGCCAGCAGCCCCACCGGTCCCGGTGAAAAACTGTTTTTT

size: -
J: TRBJ1-2
D: -
V: TRBV2
CDR3: CASSEAGAPTPERTGSGGYTF
DNA: TGTGCCAGCAGTGAAGCTGGTGCCCCCACTCCCGAGAGAACAGGGAGCGGCGGCTACACCTTC

size: -
J: TRBJ1-1
D: -
V: TRBV6-6
CDR3: CASSPRESEAFF
DNA: TGTGCCAGCAGCCCGCGGGAAAGCGAAGCTTTCTTT

size: many
J: TRBJ2-3
D: -
V: TRBV5-6
CDR3: CASSLFPSTSTDTQYF
DNA: TGTGCCAGCAGCTTATTTCCTAGCACTAGCACAGATACGCAGTATTTT

size: once
J: TRBJ2-5
D: -
V: TRBV10-3
CDR3: CAISEHPEETQYF
DNA: TGTGCCATCAGTGAACATCCGGAGGAGACCCAGTACTTC

size: -
J: TRBJ2-3
D: TRBD1
V: TRBV7-9
CDR3: CASSLGQGASDTQYF
DNA: TGTGCCAGCAGCTTAGGACAGGGGGCTTCAGATACGCAGTATTTT

size: -
J: TRBJ1-2
D: TRBD1
V: TRBV27
CDR3: CASSAQGAGNYGYTF
DNA: TGTGCCAGCTCAGCCCAGGGGGCAGGGAACTATGGCTACACCTTC

size: -
J: TRBJ1-1
D: TRBD1
V: TRBV14
CDR3: CASSQGGGTVNTEAFF
DNA: TGTGCCAGCAGCCAAGGAGGGGGGACAGTCAACACTGAAGCTTTCTTT

size: -
J: TRBJ1-1
D: TRBD1
V: TRBV19
CDR3: CASSLRQGNTEAFF
DNA: TGTGCCAGTAGTCTCCGACAGGGGAACACTGAAGCTTTCTTT

size: once
J: TRBJ1-3
D: TRBD1
V: TRBV18
CDR3: CASSPRDRVSSGNTIYF
DNA: TGTGCCAGCTCACCTCGGGACAGGGTGAGCTCTGGAAACACCATATATTTT

size: -
J: TRBJ2-2
D: -
V: TRBV28
CDR3: CASSHLDSPNTGELFF
DNA: TGTGCCAGCAGTCACCTTGACAGCCCGAACACCGGGGAGCTGTTTTTT

size: -
J: TRBJ2-3
D: TRBD2
V: TRBV10-3
CDR3: CAIGGTSGDFTDTQYF
DNA: TGTGCCATCGGAGGGACTAGCGGGGACTTCACAGATACGCAGTATTTT

size: -
J: TRBJ2-7
D: -
V: TRBV11-2
CDR3: CASSTLGAGNNYEQYF
DNA: TGTGCCAGCAGCACCCTTGGGGCGGGGAATAACTACGAGCAGTACTTC

size: -
J: TRBJ2-3
D: TRBD1
V: TRBV7-2
CDR3: CASSLTPGTGLDTQYF
DNA: TGTGCCAGCAGCTTGACACCCGGGACAGGGCTAGATACGCAGTATTTT